This T cell receptor (beta chain) was sequenced during a study of neurological immune-mediated disorders. TCRdb fed the 5' RACE reads into MiXCR, producing one record per CDR3 protein. The table lists roughly 65,000 distinct CDR3 sequences, around 4% of them singletons. Germline CDR1 reads SEHNR; CDR2 reads FQNEAQ (reference sequence). Between the trimmed V and J ends, which lost 5 bases and 9 bases, there was a span of 16 bases. This CDR3 comprises 13 residues. There are many counts of this clonotype. This chain joins TRBV7-9 and TRBJ2-5, with a weak D call TRBD1 (5 bases). This receptor was taken from a man in his fifties with multiple sclerosis. Material: PBMCs. The CDR3 loop is CASSPGFLGAQYF. CDR3 DNA sequence: TGTGCCAGCAGCCCGGGTTTCCTAGGGGCCCAGTACTTC. Full variable domain (rest looked up from reference TRBV7-9 and TRBJ2-5): DTGVSQNPRHKITKRGQNVTFRCDPISEHNRLYWYRQTLGQGPEFLTYFQNEAQLEKSRLLSDRFSAERPKGSFSTLEIQRTEQGDSAMYLCASSPGFLGAQYFGPGTRLLVL.